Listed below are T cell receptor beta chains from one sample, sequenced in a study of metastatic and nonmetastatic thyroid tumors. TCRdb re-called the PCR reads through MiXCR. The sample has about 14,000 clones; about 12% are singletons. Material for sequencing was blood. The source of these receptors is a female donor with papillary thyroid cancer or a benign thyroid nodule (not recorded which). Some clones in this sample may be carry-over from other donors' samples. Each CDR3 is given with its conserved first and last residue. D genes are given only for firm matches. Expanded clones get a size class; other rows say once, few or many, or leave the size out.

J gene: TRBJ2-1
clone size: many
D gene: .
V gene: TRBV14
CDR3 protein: CASSRDWNEQFF
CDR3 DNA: TGTGCCAGCAGCAGGGATTGGAATGAGCAGTTCTTC

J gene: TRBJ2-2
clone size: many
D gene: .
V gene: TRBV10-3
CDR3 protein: CAISKDSSNTGELFF
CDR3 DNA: TGTGCCATCAGCAAAGACAGCTCGAACACCGGGGAGCTGTTTTTT

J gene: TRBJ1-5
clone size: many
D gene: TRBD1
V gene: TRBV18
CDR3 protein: CASSQTGVSNQPQHF
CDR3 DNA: TGTGCCAGCTCACAGACAGGGGTTAGCAATCAGCCCCAGCATTTT

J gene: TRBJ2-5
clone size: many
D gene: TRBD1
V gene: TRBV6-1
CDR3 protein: CASTPSRGDRVSKTQYF
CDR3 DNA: TGTGCCAGCACGCCCTCCCGAGGGGACAGGGTATCGAAGACCCAGTACTTC

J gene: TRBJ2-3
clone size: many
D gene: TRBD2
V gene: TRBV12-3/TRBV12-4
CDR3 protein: CASSPHLGGDYTDTQYF
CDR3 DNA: TGTGCCAGCAGTCCACACCTTGGAGGGGACTACACAGATACGCAGTATTTT

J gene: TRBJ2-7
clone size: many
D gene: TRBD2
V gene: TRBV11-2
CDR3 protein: CASSVGGLAGSEQYF
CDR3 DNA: TGTGCCAGCAGCGTAGGGGGACTAGCGGGAAGCGAGCAGTACTTC

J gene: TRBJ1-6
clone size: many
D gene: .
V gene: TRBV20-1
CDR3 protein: CSARAAISYNSPLHF
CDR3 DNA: TGCAGTGCTAGAGCCGCGATCTCCTATAATTCACCCCTCCACTTT

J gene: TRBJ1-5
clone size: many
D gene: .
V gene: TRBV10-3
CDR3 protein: CAIRNRADQPQHF
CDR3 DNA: TGTGCCATCAGAAACAGGGCTGATCAGCCCCAGCATTTT

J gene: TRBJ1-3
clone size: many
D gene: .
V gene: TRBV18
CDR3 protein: CASSPGHPASGNTIYF
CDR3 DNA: TGTGCCAGCTCACCGGGACATCCGGCCTCTGGAAACACCATATATTTT

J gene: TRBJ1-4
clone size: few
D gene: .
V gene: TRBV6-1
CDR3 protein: CASSSGGGDGKLLF
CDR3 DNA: TGTGCCAGCTCTAGTGGTGGGGGGGATGGAAAACTGCTTTTT

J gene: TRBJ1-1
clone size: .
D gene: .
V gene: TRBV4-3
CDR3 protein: CASSRGNTEAFF
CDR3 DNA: TGCGCCAGCAGCCGAGGGAACACTGAAGCTTTCTTT

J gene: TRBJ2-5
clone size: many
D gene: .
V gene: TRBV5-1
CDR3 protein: CASSRQGGQETQYF
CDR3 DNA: TGCGCCAGCAGCCGCCAGGGGGGACAAGAGACCCAGTACTTC

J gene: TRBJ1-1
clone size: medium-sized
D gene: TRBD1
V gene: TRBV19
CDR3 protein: CASTRQGWDTEAFF
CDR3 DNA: TGTGCCAGTACCCGACAGGGGTGGGACACTGAAGCTTTCTTT

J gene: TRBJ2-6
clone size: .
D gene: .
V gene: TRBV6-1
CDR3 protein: CASSPDTLSGANVLTF
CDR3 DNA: TGTGCCAGCAGTCCGGACACCCTCTCTGGGGCCAACGTCCTGACTTTC

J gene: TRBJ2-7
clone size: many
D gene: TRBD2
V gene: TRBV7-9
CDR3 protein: CASSSSGSYEQYF
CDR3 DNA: TGTGCCAGCAGCTCTAGCGGTTCCTACGAGCAGTACTTC

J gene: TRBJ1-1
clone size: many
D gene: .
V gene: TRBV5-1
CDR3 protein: CASSISGATLNTEAFF
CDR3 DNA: TGCGCCAGCAGCATCTCGGGGGCCACGTTGAACACTGAAGCTTTCTTT

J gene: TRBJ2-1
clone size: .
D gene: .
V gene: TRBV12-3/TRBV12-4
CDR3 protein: CASRRTGGRNEQFF
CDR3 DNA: TGTGCCAGCAGACGGACTGGGGGACGCAATGAGCAGTTCTTC

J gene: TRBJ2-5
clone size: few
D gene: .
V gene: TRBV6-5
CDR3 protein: CASNRANQETQYF
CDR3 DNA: TGTGCCAGCAACCGGGCCAACCAAGAGACCCAGTACTTC

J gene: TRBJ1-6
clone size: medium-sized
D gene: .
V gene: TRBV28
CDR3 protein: CAYQTGIQSPLHF
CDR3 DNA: TGTGCCTACCAAACAGGGATACAATCACCCCTCCACTTT

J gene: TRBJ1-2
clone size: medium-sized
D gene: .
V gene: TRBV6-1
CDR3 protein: CASKTLGGGYGYTF
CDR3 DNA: TGTGCCAGCAAAACCCTAGGGGGGGGCTATGGCTACACCTTC

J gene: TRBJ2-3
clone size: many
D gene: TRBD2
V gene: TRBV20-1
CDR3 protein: CSATSGGAGLQDTQYF
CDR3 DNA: TGCAGTGCAACTAGCGGGGGGGCCGGCCTTCAAGATACGCAGTATTTT

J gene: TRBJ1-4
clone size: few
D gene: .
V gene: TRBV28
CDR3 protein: CASSLGGAEKLFF
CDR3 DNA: TGTGCCAGCAGTTTAGGGGGGGCCGAAAAACTGTTTTTT

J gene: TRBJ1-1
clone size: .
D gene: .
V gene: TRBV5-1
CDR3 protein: CASSLGLANTEAFF
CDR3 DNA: TGCGCCAGCAGCTTGGGACTGGCGAACACTGAAGCTTTCTTT

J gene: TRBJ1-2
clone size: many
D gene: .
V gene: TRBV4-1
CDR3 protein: CASSQDSGTNYGYTF
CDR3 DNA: TGCGCCAGCAGCCAAGATTCCGGGACCAACTATGGCTACACCTTC

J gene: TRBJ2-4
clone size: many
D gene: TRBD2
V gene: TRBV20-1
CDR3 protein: CSASHRRGGHNKNIQYF
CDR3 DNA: TGCAGTGCTAGTCACCGGCGGGGGGGGCATAACAAAAACATTCAGTACTTC

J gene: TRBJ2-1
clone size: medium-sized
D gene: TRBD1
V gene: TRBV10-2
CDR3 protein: CASSDRDRVNNEQFF
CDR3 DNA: TGCGCCAGCAGTGACCGGGACAGGGTAAACAATGAGCAGTTCTTC

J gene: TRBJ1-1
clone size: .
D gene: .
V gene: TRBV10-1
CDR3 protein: CASSPRTVSNTEAFF
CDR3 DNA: TGCGCCAGCAGTCCCCGGACGGTTTCGAACACTGAAGCTTTCTTT

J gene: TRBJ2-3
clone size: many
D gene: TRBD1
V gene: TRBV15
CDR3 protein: CATSRAGTGRVDTQYF
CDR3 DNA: TGTGCCACCAGCAGGGCCGGGACAGGGAGGGTGGATACGCAGTATTTT

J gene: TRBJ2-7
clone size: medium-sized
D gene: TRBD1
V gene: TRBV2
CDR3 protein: CASSERGRKTSGQYF
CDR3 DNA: TGTGCCAGCAGTGAGAGGGGGCGAAAAACCTCGGGGCAGTACTTC

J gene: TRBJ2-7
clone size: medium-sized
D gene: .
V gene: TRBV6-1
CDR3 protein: CASSAYRADYEQYF
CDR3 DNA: TGTGCCAGCAGTGCCTACAGGGCCGACTACGAGCAGTACTTC

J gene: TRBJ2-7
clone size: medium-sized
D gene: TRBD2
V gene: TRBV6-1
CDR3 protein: CASGTSGDPYEQYF
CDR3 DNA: TGTGCCAGCGGGACTAGCGGGGACCCCTACGAGCAGTACTTC

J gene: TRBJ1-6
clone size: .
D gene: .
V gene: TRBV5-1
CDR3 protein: CASRNQQGPNSPLHF
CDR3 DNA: TGCGCCAGCAGGAACCAGCAGGGTCCCAATTCACCCCTCCACTTT

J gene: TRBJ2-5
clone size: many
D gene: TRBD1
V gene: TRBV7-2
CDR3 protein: CASSSNGQGGETQYF
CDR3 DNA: TGTGCCAGCAGCTCGAACGGACAGGGCGGGGAGACCCAGTACTTC

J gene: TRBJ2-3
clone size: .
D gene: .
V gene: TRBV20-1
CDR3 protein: CSDGVSSGTDTQYF
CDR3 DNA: TGCAGTGATGGGGTCTCTAGCGGCACAGATACGCAGTATTTT

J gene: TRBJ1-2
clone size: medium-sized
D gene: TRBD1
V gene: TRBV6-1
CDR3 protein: CASSEAPDRTNYGYTF
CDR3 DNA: TGTGCCAGCAGTGAAGCACCGGACAGGACCAACTATGGCTACACCTTC

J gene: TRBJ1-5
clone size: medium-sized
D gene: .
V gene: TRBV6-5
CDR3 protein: CASSYGSGNQPQHF
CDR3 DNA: TGTGCCAGCAGTTACGGGTCAGGCAATCAGCCCCAGCATTTT

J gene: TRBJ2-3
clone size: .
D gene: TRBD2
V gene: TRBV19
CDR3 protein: CASSMTSGTDTQYF
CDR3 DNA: TGTGCCAGTAGCATGACTAGCGGCACAGATACGCAGTATTTT

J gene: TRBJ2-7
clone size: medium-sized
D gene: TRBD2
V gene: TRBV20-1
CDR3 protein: CSANKLAGGLNEQYF
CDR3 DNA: TGCAGTGCGAATAAGCTAGCGGGAGGCCTTAACGAGCAGTACTTC

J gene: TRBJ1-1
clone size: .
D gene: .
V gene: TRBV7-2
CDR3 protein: CASSRALNTEAFF
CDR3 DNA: TGTGCCAGCAGCCGTGCGCTGAACACTGAAGCTTTCTTT

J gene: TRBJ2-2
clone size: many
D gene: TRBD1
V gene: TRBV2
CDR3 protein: CASKGTANTGELFF
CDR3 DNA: TGTGCCAGCAAAGGGACAGCGAACACCGGGGAGCTGTTTTTT

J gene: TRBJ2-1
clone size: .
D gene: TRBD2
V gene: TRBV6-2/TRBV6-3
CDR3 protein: CASIPGLAGYNEQFF
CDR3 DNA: TGTGCCAGCATCCCGGGACTAGCGGGCTACAATGAGCAGTTCTTC

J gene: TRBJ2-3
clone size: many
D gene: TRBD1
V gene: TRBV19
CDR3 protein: CASSISGTGGFTDTQYF
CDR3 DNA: TGTGCCAGTAGTATCTCCGGGACAGGGGGTTTCACAGATACGCAGTATTTT

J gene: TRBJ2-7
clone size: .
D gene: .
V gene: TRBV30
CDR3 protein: CSCMGGARFEQYF
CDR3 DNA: TGTTCCTGTATGGGCGGGGCACGATTTGAGCAGTACTTC